This TCR beta chain derives from a study of blood T cell repertoires in COVID-19. Sequencing used immunoSEQ multiplex PCR; TCRdb keeps in-frame clones, though not all of them. The sample has a few hundred thousand clones, about 88% seen once. Trimming removed 7 bases from V and 4 bases from J, with 19 bases in between. This CDR3 region has 15 residues. The germline gives CDR1 SGHVS, CDR2 FQNEAQ. The TCR comes from a woman between 18 and 30 years old who had recovered from COVID-19. The rearrangement links TRBV7-8 to TRBJ2-5; D remains unclear. Material: PBMCs or T cells enriched from blood (not recorded which). Here the CDR3 reads CASTPPAGRGETQYF. CDR3 nucleotide sequence: TGTGCCAGCACCCCTCCAGCTGGCCGAGGAGAGACCCAGTACTTC.